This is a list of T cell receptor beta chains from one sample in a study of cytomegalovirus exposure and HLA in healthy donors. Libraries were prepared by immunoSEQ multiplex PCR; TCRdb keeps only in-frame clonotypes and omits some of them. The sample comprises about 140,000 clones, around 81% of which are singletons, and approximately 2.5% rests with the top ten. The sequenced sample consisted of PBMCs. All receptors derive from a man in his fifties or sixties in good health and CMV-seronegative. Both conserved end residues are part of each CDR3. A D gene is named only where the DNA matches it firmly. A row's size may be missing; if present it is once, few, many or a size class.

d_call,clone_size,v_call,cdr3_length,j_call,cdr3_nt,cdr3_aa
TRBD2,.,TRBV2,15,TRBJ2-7,TGTGCCAGCAGTGCCTCGGGACTAGCGGGGGCAATACCACTCTTC,CASSASGLAGAIPLF
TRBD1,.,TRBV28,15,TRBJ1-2,TGTGCCATCCAACCGCCGACAGGGTCGAACTATGGCTACACCTTC,CAIQPPTGSNYGYTF
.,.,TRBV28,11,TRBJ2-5,TGTGCCAGCAGTTCTCGGGAGACCCAGTACTTC,CASSSRETQYF
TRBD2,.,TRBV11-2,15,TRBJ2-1,TGTGCCAGCAGCCAAATAAGCGGGGGTGTCGGTGAGCAGTTCTTC,CASSQISGGVGEQFF
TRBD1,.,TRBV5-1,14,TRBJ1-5,TGCGCCAGCAGCACCGGGACAGGCAATCAGCCCCAGCATTTT,CASSTGTGNQPQHF
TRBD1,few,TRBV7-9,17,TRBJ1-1,TGTGCCAGCAGCTTAGACAGGGGCCCTTCTTTTAACACTGAAGCTTTCTTT,CASSLDRGPSFNTEAFF
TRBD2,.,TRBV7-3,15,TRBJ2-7,TGTGCCAGCAGCCAAAGAGCGGGGAGCTCCTACGAGCAGTACTTC,CASSQRAGSSYEQYF
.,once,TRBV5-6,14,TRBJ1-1,TGTGCCAGCAGCTTGACTGGCCCGGGGACTGAAGCTTTCTTT,CASSLTGPGTEAFF
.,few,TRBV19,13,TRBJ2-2,TGTGCCAGTAGTATTAGTGGTGCCGGGGAGCTGTTTTTT,CASSISGAGELFF
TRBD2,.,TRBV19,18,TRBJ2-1,TGTGCCAGTAGTATGGTCAGCGGGAGGTTGAGCTCCTACAATGAGCAGTTCTTC,CASSMVSGRLSSYNEQFF
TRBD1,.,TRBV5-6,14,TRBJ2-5,TGTGCCAGCAGTTTACAGGGGGTCCAAGAGACCCAGTACTTC,CASSLQGVQETQYF
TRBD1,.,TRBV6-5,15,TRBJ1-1,TGTGCCAGCAGACTGCACAGGGGGCTATACACTGAAGCTTTCTTT,CASRLHRGLYTEAFF
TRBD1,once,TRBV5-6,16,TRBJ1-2,TGTGCCAGCAGCCAACTGGACAGGGGACCTAACTATGGCTACACCTTC,CASSQLDRGPNYGYTF
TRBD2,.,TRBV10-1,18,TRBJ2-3,TGCGCCAGCAGTGAGTCGAGGACTAGCGGGAGTTCCGGAGATACGCAGTATTTT,CASSESRTSGSSGDTQYF
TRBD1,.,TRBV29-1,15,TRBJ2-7,TGCAGCGTGGGCGCGAGGGACAGGGGACGAGCCGAGCAGTACTTC,CSVGARDRGRAEQYF
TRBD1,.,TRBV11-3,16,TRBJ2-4,TGTGCCAGCAGCCACGGACAGGGCCCAGCCAAAAACATTCAGTACTTC,CASSHGQGPAKNIQYF
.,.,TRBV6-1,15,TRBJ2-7,TGTGCCAGCAGTCTGCTTAGGGGGGGTACCTACGAGCAGTACTTC,CASSLLRGGTYEQYF
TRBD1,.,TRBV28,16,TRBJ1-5,TGTGCCAGCAGTCAAGTTTCGACAGGGACGGACCAGCCCCAGCATTTT,CASSQVSTGTDQPQHF
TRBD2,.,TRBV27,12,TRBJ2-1,TGTGCCAGCAGTTGGGGGGGGAATGAGCAGTTCTTC,CASSWGGNEQFF
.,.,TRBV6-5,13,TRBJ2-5,TGTGCCAGCAGTTTTGCGGGACTTGAGACCCAGTACTTC,CASSFAGLETQYF
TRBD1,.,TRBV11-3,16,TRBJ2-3,TGTGCCAGCAGCTTAGGGACAGGGCAATTCACAGATACGCAGTATTTT,CASSLGTGQFTDTQYF
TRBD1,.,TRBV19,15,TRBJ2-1,TGTGCCAGTACTCTGGACAGGGGACTTTACAATGAGCAGTTCTTC,CASTLDRGLYNEQFF
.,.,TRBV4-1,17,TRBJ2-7,TGCGCCAGCAGCCAAGATGGGGGCAGGGCGGGCTCCTACGAGCAGTACTTC,CASSQDGGRAGSYEQYF
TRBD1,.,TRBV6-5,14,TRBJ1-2,TGTGCCAGCAGTTATCGGCAGGGGGCGGGAGGCTACACCTTC,CASSYRQGAGGYTF
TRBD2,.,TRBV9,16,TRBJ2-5,TGTGCCAGCAGCGTAGTTCCGGGGGGATCCCAAGAGACCCAGTACTTC,CASSVVPGGSQETQYF
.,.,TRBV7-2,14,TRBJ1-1,TGTGCCAGCAGCTCCCTACGGGGGGGGACTGAAGCTTTCTTT,CASSSLRGGTEAFF
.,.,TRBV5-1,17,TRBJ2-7,TGCGCCAGCAGGGGGGGAGGGGGTATTAGGCGGATCGACGAGCAGTACTTC,CASRGGGGIRRIDEQYF
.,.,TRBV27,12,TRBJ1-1,TGTGCCAGCAGTTACGGGAACACTGAAGCTTTCTTT,CASSYGNTEAFF
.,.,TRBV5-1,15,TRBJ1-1,TGCGCCAGCAGCTTACCCGACAGAAGGAACACTGAAGCTTTCTTT,CASSLPDRRNTEAFF
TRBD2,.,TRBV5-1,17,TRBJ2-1,TGCGCCAGCAGCGCCCGGACTAGCGGGAGGGCCGTAGGTGAGCAGTTCTTC,CASSARTSGRAVGEQFF
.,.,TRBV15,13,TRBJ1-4,TGTGCCACCAGTCGACTGATTAATGAAAAACTGTTTTTT,CATSRLINEKLFF
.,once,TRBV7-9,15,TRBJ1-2,TGTGCCAGCAGCCGTCTCCGGGACAACGGCTATGGCTACACCTTC,CASSRLRDNGYGYTF
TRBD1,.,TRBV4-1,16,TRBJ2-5,TGCGCCAGCAGCCCTCAGGGGGCCCCGGGGGTAGAGACCCAGTACTTC,CASSPQGAPGVETQYF
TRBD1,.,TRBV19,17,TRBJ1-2,TGTGCCAGTAGAGGGGGGGGACAGGGGATCCCGGGTGATGGCTACACCTTC,CASRGGGQGIPGDGYTF
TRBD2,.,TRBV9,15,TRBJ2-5,TGTGCCAGCAGCGCAACTAGCGGGAGGCAAGAGACCCAGTACTTC,CASSATSGRQETQYF
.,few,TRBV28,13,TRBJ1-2,TGTGCCAGCAGTTTGTTACAGTTCTATGGCTACACCTTC,CASSLLQFYGYTF
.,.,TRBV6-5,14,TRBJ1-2,TGTGCCAGCAGTAAGAGACAGGAGACCTATGGCTACACCTTC,CASSKRQETYGYTF
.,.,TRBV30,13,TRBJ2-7,TGTGCCTGGAGTCGGGACAAAAACTACGAGCAGTACTTC,CAWSRDKNYEQYF
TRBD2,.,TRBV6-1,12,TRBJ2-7,TGTGCCACCCAAGCGGGAGTGTACGAGCAGTACTTC,CATQAGVYEQYF
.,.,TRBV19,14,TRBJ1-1,TGTGCCAGTAGCCATTACGGTGGGCCCCAAGAAGCTTTCTTT,CASSHYGGPQEAFF
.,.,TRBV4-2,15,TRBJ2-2,TGTGCCAGCAGCCAAGATTCCAGCGTACTTGGGGAGCTGTTTTTT,CASSQDSSVLGELFF
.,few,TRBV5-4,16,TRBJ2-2,TGTGCCAGCAGCTTTGACAGTGGATCGAACACCGGGGAGCTGTTTTTT,CASSFDSGSNTGELFF
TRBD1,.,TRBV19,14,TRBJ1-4,TGTGCCAGTATGACAGGGGGTTTAAATGAAAAACTGTTTTTT,CASMTGGLNEKLFF
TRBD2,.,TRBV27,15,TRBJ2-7,TGTGCCAGCAGTTGGAGACTAGCGGGAGGGGGCGAGCAGTACTTC,CASSWRLAGGGEQYF
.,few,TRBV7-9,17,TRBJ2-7,TGTGCCAGCAGCTTACCCGGCAGGGGGGCGAATCTTTACGAGCAGTACTTC,CASSLPGRGANLYEQYF
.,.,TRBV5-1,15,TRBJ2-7,TGCGCCAGCAGCTTGGACCAGGGGCGAACCTACGAGCAGTACTTC,CASSLDQGRTYEQYF
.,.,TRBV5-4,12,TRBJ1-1,TGTGCCAGCAGCTTGAAAGTCGGTGAAGCTTTCTTT,CASSLKVGEAFF
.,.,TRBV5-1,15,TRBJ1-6,TGCGCCAGCAGCTTGACCTGGGCCTCTGGTTCACCCCTCCACTTT,CASSLTWASGSPLHF
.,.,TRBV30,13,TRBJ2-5,TGTGCCTGGAGCGTAGAGATCGGGGAGACCCAGTACTTC,CAWSVEIGETQYF
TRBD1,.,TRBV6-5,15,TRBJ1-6,TGTGCCAGCAAAAGACAGGGGGGATATAATTCACCCCTCCACTTT,CASKRQGGYNSPLHF
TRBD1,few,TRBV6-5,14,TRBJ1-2,TGTGCCAGCAGCACGGGACAGGGGATTTATGGCTACACCTTC,CASSTGQGIYGYTF
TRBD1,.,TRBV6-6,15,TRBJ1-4,TGTGCCAGCAGAACCGGGACAGGGGTCACTGAAAAACTGTTTTTT,CASRTGTGVTEKLFF
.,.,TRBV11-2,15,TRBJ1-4,TGTGCCAGCAGCTTACTTCCCTCAACTAATGAAAAACTGTTTTTT,CASSLLPSTNEKLFF
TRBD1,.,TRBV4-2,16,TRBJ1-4,TGTGCCAGCAGCCAGGGACAGGGGGCCAATAATGAAAAACTGTTTTTT,CASSQGQGANNEKLFF
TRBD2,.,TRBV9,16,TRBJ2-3,TGTGCCAGCAGCTTAGCGGGAGAGGTGAGGACAGATACGCAGTATTTT,CASSLAGEVRTDTQYF
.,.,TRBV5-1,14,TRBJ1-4,TGCGCCAGCAGCTTGTCCGGGGTCAGTGAAAAACTGTTTTTT,CASSLSGVSEKLFF
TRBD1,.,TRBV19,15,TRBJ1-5,TGTGCCAGTAGTAGTGTACAGGGGAGAAATCAGCCCCAGCATTTT,CASSSVQGRNQPQHF
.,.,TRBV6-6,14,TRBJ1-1,TGTGCCAGCAAGGCACAGTTCGAGAACACTGAAGCTTTCTTT,CASKAQFENTEAFF
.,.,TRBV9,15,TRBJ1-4,TGTGTCAGCAGCGTTTCCCCAACAACTAATGAAAAACTGTTTTTT,CVSSVSPTTNEKLFF